The 23 T cell receptor beta chains below were found in one sample sequenced in a study of CD8+ T cells in alopecia areata. Sample treatment: oral pan-JAK inhibitor, 5-10 mg twice daily. Reverse transcribed after extraction, RNA yielded cDNA as the sequencing template. Sequencing was performed with immunoSEQ multiplex PCR; in TCRdb, only in-frame clones are kept and a portion is missing. The sample includes 150,000 to 200,000 clones, roughly 50% of them seen just once. Sequencing was performed on CD8+ T cells sorted from blood, taken at week 24, from a patient treated with tofacitinib. The source is a human donor with alopecia areata.

The genes are TRBV4-1 and TRBJ2-1; unclear D gene. Trimming shortened V by 2 bases and J by 5 bases, and 1 base separated the two germline ends. The CDR3 spans 11 residues. Germline V gene sequence: CDR1 MGHRA, CDR2 YSYEKL. The CDR3 DNA reads as TGCGCCAGCAGCCAACACAATGAGCAGTTCTTC. This translates into CASSQHNEQFF.

This sequence joins TRBV15 and TRBJ1-4; the D is unclear. This CDR3 has 14 amino acids. Germline lookup yields CDR1 LNHNV and CDR2 YYDKDF (reference sequence). The V and J ends lost 1 base and 2 bases respectively, with 5 bases between them. CDR3: CATSRVDTNEKLFF. The CDR3 DNA follows: TGTGCCACCAGCAGAGTAGACACTAATGAAAAACTGTTTTTT.

This clone occurred a few times. J is TRBJ2-3 and V is TRBV7-9; tentatively, D is TRBD1 or TRBD2 (5 bases each). The ends were cut back, 1 base at V and 5 bases at J, with 10 bases in the middle. The CDR3 contains 14 residues. Looked up from germline, CDR1 is SEHNR and CDR2 is FQNEAQ (reference sequence). The CDR3 DNA follows: TGTGCCAGCAGCTTAGTAGGGACGGAAGATACGCAGTATTTT. Protein product: CASSLVGTEDTQYF.

This clone was observed a handful of times. The chain joins TRBV5-6 to TRBJ1-4; TRBD1 is a possible D gene (5 bases). The V gene's germline CDR1 is SGHDT and CDR2 YYEEEE. The CDR3 is 15 amino acids. Trimming pared 4 bases from V and 0 bases from J, leaving 10 bases between. CDR3 bases: TGTGCCAGCAGCCAGGGTACCGCAACTAATGAAAAACTGTTTTTT. It yields the protein CASSQGTATNEKLFF.

The chain links TRBV20-1 to TRBJ2-1; D unresolved. The CDR3 runs 11 residues. The V end lost 7 bases, the J end lost 4 bases, and 8 bases lay between the germline ends. In germline, CDR1 is DFQATT, CDR2 SNEGSKA (reference sequence). Here the CDR3 DNA reads TGCAGTGTCCAGAAGTACAATGAGCAGTTCTTC. It codes for CSVQKYNEQFF.

The rearrangement uses TRBV7-9 and TRBJ2-1; unclear D gene. The CDR3 extends over 15 amino acids. Germline V gene sequence: CDR1 SEHNR, CDR2 FQNEAQ (reference sequence). V was trimmed by 4 bases and J by 8 bases, leaving 18 bases between them. The CDR3 reads CASSSTTLFSYEQFF. The CDR3, as DNA: TGTGCCAGCAGCTCCACCACCCTCTTTAGCTATGAGCAGTTCTTC.

The CDR3 reads CASSQVPGPGNEQFF. Written as DNA, the CDR3 is TGTGCCAGCAGCCAAGTACCAGGGCCAGGGAATGAGCAGTTCTTC. The chain links TRBV14 to TRBJ2-1; weak D call: TRBD1 (5 bases). The CDR3 loop spans 15 amino acids. V was pared by 1 base and J by 7 bases, with 14 bases between. Germline values: CDR1 SGHDN, CDR2 FVKESK.

The chain employs TRBV2 and TRBJ2-1; a weak D match, TRBD2 (6 bases). From germline, CDR1 is SNHLY and CDR2 FYNNEI. There are 15 residues in the CDR3. V lost 2 bases and J lost 1, with 9 bases in between. The CDR3 sequence is CASSERAGSYNEQFF. The DNA for the CDR3 is TGTGCCAGCAGTGAAAGGGCGGGGTCCTACAATGAGCAGTTCTTC. Together with reference TRBV2 and TRBJ2-1, the CDR3 gives the full variable domain: EPEVTQTPSHQVTQMGQEVILRCVPISNHLYFYWYRQILGQKVEFLVSFYNNEISEKSEIFDDQFSVERPDGSNFTLKIRSTKLEDSAMYFCASSERAGSYNEQFFGPGTRLTVL.

The chain recombines TRBV30 with TRBJ1-1; tentatively, D is TRBD1 (6 bases). V was shortened by 0 bases and J by 6 bases, with 14 bases between the two germline ends. Germline CDR1 reads GTSNPN; CDR2 reads SVGIG (reference sequence). The CDR3 is 14 amino acids. CDR3 sequence (DNA): TGTGCCTGGAGTGTGGCGTTGACAGGCTCTGAAGCTTTCTTT. As protein: CAWSVALTGSEAFF.

The table lists this clone with a few counts. This chain uses TRBV30 with TRBJ2-7, with unresolved D. Germline CDR1 reads GTSNPN; CDR2 reads SVGIG (reference sequence). The CDR3 has 12 residues. Trimming took 2 bases from V and 0 from J, leaving 5 bases between them. The CDR3 loop is CAWSPISYEQYF. DNA of the CDR3: TGTGCCTGGAGTCCCATCTCCTACGAGCAGTACTTC.

V gene TRBV15 combines with J gene TRBJ1-3, with D perhaps matching TRBD1 (5 bases). The CDR3 loop spans 15 amino acids. Trimming took 0 bases from V and 9 from J, leaving 15 bases between them. The germline gives CDR1 LNHNV, CDR2 YYDKDF (reference sequence). CDR3 coding DNA: TGTGCCACCAGCAGAGATAGATCGGAGAGGGGCACCATATATTTT. Translation: CATSRDRSERGTIYF.

The genes are TRBV28 and TRBJ2-7; 10 bases align to TRBD2. Trimming took 4 bases from V and 0 from J; bases not matched to a gene: 3. Germline values: CDR1 MDHEN, CDR2 SYDVKM. The CDR3 spans 15 residues. This chain's CDR3 is CASSWERGGSYEQYF. The DNA of the CDR3 is TGTGCCAGCAGTTGGGAGCGGGGGGGCTCCTACGAGCAGTACTTC.

Only a few counts were recorded for this clone. The rearrangement links TRBV27 to TRBJ1-6; D possibly corresponds to TRBD1 (5 bases). In germline, CDR1 is MNHEY, CDR2 SMNVEV (reference sequence). This CDR3 spans 15 amino acids. V was shortened by 4 bases and J by 6 bases, with 13 bases between the two germline ends. This CDR3 reads CASSSTTESNSPLHF. In nucleotides, the CDR3 is TGTGCCAGCAGTTCCACGACAGAGTCTAATTCACCCCTCCACTTT.

This clone was observed a handful of times. The J gene is TRBJ2-3, the V gene TRBV27; D is perhaps TRBD1 or TRBD2 (5 bases each). The CDR3 is 14 residues long. Deletions cut 6 bases from V and 1 base from J, with 11 bases between. Germline CDR1 reads MNHEY; CDR2 reads SMNVEV (reference sequence). This chain's CDR3 is CASSWGYRTDTQYF. The CDR3 coding sequence is TGTGCCAGCAGCTGGGGGTACCGCACAGATACGCAGTATTTT.

The chain employs TRBV30 and TRBJ2-1; TRBD1 matches 9 bases. The CDR3 extends over 15 amino acids. The J segment lost 6 bases and the V segment lost 3 bases, leaving 9 bases of the junction unmatched. Germline CDR1 is GTSNPN and CDR2 is SVGIG (reference sequence). CDR3 amino acids: CAWSPGQGGFNEQFF. The CDR3 DNA is TGTGCCTGGAGCCCGGGACAGGGAGGGTTCAATGAGCAGTTCTTC.

This chain uses TRBV4-2 with TRBJ2-1; D not resolved. Germline CDR1 LGHNA, CDR2 YNFKEQ. The CDR3 length is 13 residues. V was cut by 0 bases and J by 6 bases, with 6 bases left in between. The CDR3 here is CASSQDGANEQFF. The CDR3 coding sequence is TGTGCCAGCAGCCAAGATGGTGCCAATGAGCAGTTCTTC.

This clone was observed a handful of times. CDR3 in amino acids: CASSLAGGMDEKLFF. CDR3 DNA sequence: TGTGCCAGCAGCTTAGCAGGGGGCATGGATGAAAAACTGTTTTTT. The chain combines TRBV7-9 with TRBJ1-4; 7 bases align to TRBD1. Germline CDR1 is SEHNR and CDR2 is FQNEAQ (reference sequence). CDR3 length equals 15 residues. V trimming: 0 bases; J trimming: 6 bases; junction bases outside the gene matches: 4. The whole variable domain, filled in from reference TRBV7-9 and TRBJ1-4, reads DTGVSQNPRHKITKRGQNVTFRCDPISEHNRLYWYRQTLGQGPEFLTYFQNEAQLEKSRLLSDRFSAERPKGSFSTLEIQRTEQGDSAMYLCASSLAGGMDEKLFFGSGTQLSVL.

This sequence joins TRBV6-1 and TRBJ2-1, with 8 bases aligning to TRBD2. The germline V gene encodes CDR1 MNHNS and CDR2 SASEGT. This CDR3 contains 17 residues. The V segment lost 4 bases and the J segment 4 bases; nucleotides outside the gene matches: 12. This CDR3 is CASSVPWLAGTYNEQFF. The CDR3 bases are TGTGCCAGCAGTGTGCCGTGGTTAGCGGGGACTTACAATGAGCAGTTCTTC.

The V gene is TRBV29-1, the J gene TRBJ2-7, with TRBD1 matching 11 bases. CDR1 is SQVTM, CDR2 ANQGSEA, per germline. Trimming cost V 8 bases and J 2 bases; bases outside gene matches: 5. The CDR3 consists of 13 residues. The CDR3 coding sequence is TGCAGCTTCCGGGACAGGGGGACCTACGAGCAGTACTTC. Protein product: CSFRDRGTYEQYF.

The rearrangement joins TRBV13 to TRBJ1-2, with D uncertain. The V gene's germline CDR1 is PRHDT and CDR2 FYEKMQ (reference sequence). This CDR3 spans 15 amino acids. V lost 4 bases and J lost 5, with 17 bases in between. CDR3 loop: CASSSSTDPIYGYTF. In nucleotides, the CDR3 is TGTGCCAGCAGCTCCTCGACCGATCCGATATATGGCTACACCTTC.

The chain combines TRBV29-1 with TRBJ2-5, with TRBD2 identical over 7 bases. Trimming removed 5 bases from V and 2 bases from J; junction bases left unmatched: 2. CDR1 is SQVTM and CDR2 is ANQGSEA in the germline V gene. There are 12 residues in the CDR3. The CDR3 bases are TGCAGCGTTATCGGGGGGCAAGAGACCCAGTACTTC. Translated, it gives CSVIGGQETQYF.

The genes are TRBV6-1 and TRBJ2-4; no clear D. CDR1 is MNHNS, CDR2 SASEGT, per germline. V was pared by 11 bases and J by 9 bases, with 5 bases between. This CDR3 spans 8 amino acids. The CDR3 loop is CAVSIQYF. The CDR3 DNA follows: TGTGCCGTCTCCATTCAGTACTTC.

This clone was seen only a few times. The same CDR3 arises from other DNA sequences in this sample as well. The genes are TRBV7-9 and TRBJ2-7; 7 bases agree with TRBD1. J was trimmed by 1 base and V by 0 bases; bases with no gene match: 3. Looked up from germline, CDR1 is SEHNR and CDR2 is FQNEAQ (reference sequence). The CDR3 sequence is 15 residues long. CDR3 residues: CASSLARTGSYEQYF. The CDR3 DNA reads TGTGCCAGCAGCTTAGCGCGGACAGGATCCTACGAGCAGTACTTC.